This T cell receptor (beta chain) came from a study of human thymus T cells. Study observations and caveats: Thymic repertoires of unrelated individuals were reported in related research to overlap highly.

As to this clone: Its antigen remains unidentified.

TCRdb's copy holds only in-frame clones and misses some; the assay was immunoSEQ multiplex PCR. The data hold some 72,000 clones, with approximately 96% observed a single time. Corrective cardiac operations yielded the resected thymus tissue. Samples came from healthy Finnish infants during open corrective cardiac surgery. CDR1 is LGHNA and CDR2 is YSLEER in the germline V gene. The CDR3 extends over 16 amino acids. V lost 0 bases to trimming and J lost 0 bases, with 9 bases between them. The sequencing sample was made of thymus tissue. This receptor was identified in a boy younger than two with a congenital heart defect but otherwise immunologically healthy. The chain links TRBV4-3 to TRBJ1-3; D not certain. The CDR3 nucleotides are TGCGCCAGCAGCCAAGATAGGGCAGTCTCTGGAAACACCATATATTTT. This codes for CASSQDRAVSGNTIYF.